Considering frequency, the clone carrying this TCR beta chain is medium-sized. Its antigen remains unidentified. Multiplex touch-down PCR amplified TRB using TRB-A and TRB-B pools in one tube. From the multiplex PCR reads, TCRdb lists one entry per CDR3 protein and no DNA. The sample has several thousand distinct CDR3 sequences. Approximately 40,000 genome equivalents of blood DNA were amplified for TRB. This entry comes from a study of T cell clusters in autoimmune cytopenias. Study-wide results and limits: The cluster-lack signature was not seen for secondary cytopenia versus chronic lymphocytic leukemia. Primary autoimmune cytopenia patients appeared to lack physiological T cell clusters present in healthy donors. Functional roles of the in silico T cell clusters still await experimental validation.

The sample also formed part of further work on T cell repertoires in aging, cancer and after chemotherapy. That paper notes: Compared with age-matched healthy donors, untreated hematological or solid cancer patients showed higher blood TCR clonality.

The material sequenced was peripheral blood. This clonotype originated in a human donor in good health.

CDR3: CASSSRDAFGETQYF. The chain carries TRBV6-5 and TRBJ2-5; the D gene TCRdb calls, TRBD1, cannot be checked with no DNA. Germline lookup yields CDR1 MNHEY and CDR2 SVGAGI. The CDR3 sequence is 15 residues long.